A single TCR beta chain is shown here with its context. Sequencing was performed with immunoSEQ multiplex PCR; in TCRdb, only in-frame clones are kept and a portion is missing. The repertoire has more than 4,000 clones, around two fifths of them found once; the top ten carry about 5.6%. CDR1 is WSHSY, CDR2 SAAADI, per germline. The V and J ends lost 7 bases and 9 bases, in that order; junction bases with no gene match: 12. The CDR3 consists of 15 residues. These data belong to a study of T cells in localized non-small cell lung cancer. This rearrangement joins TRBV10-2 to TRBJ2-2; 9 nucleotides line up with TRBD1. Material: lung tumor tissue, obtained before any cancer treatment. The sequence derives from a woman between 40 and 69 years old with stage I lung adenocarcinoma. The CDR3 nucleotides are TGCGCCAGCAATTCGGGACAGGGTTCTACCAGGGAGCTGTTTTTT. It codes for CASNSGQGSTRELFF.